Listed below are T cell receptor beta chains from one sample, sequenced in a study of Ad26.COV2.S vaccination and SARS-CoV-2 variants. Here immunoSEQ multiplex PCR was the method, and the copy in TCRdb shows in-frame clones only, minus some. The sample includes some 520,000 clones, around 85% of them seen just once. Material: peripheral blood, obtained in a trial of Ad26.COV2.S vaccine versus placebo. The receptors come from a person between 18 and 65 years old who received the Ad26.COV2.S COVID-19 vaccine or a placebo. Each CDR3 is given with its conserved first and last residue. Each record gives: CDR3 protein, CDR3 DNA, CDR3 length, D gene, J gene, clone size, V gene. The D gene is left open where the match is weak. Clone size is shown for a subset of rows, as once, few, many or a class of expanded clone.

cdr3_aa: CASSSSRGTLGLNTEAFF
cdr3_nt: TGTGCCAGCAGTTCAAGCCGGGGAACTTTGGGGCTGAACACTGAAGCTTTCTTT
cdr3_length: 18
d_call: -
j_call: TRBJ1-1
clone_size: -
v_call: TRBV28

cdr3_aa: CASTVQSHYGYTF
cdr3_nt: TGTGCCAGCACGGTACAGAGCCACTATGGCTACACCTTC
cdr3_length: 13
d_call: -
j_call: TRBJ1-2
clone_size: -
v_call: TRBV2

cdr3_aa: CASSLAAAVNQPQHF
cdr3_nt: TGTGCCAGCAGCTTGGCGGCGGCAGTGAATCAGCCCCAGCATTTT
cdr3_length: 15
d_call: -
j_call: TRBJ1-5
clone_size: -
v_call: TRBV5-5

cdr3_aa: CATRRQGSDTQYF
cdr3_nt: TGTGCCACCAGACGACAGGGGTCGGATACGCAGTATTTT
cdr3_length: 13
d_call: TRBD1
j_call: TRBJ2-3
clone_size: -
v_call: TRBV24-1

cdr3_aa: CASSVINSRKGAEAFF
cdr3_nt: TGTGCCAGCAGTGTCATTAACTCGAGGAAAGGGGCTGAAGCTTTCTTT
cdr3_length: 16
d_call: -
j_call: TRBJ1-1
clone_size: -
v_call: TRBV6-2/TRBV6-3

cdr3_aa: CASSISGGGGELFF
cdr3_nt: TGTGCCAGTAGTATCTCCGGGGGCGGCGGGGAGCTGTTTTTT
cdr3_length: 14
d_call: -
j_call: TRBJ2-2
clone_size: -
v_call: TRBV19

cdr3_aa: CASSLGTSRGTDTQYF
cdr3_nt: TGTGCCAGCAGCTTAGGTACTAGCCGGGGCACAGATACGCAGTATTTT
cdr3_length: 16
d_call: -
j_call: TRBJ2-3
clone_size: -
v_call: TRBV7-2

cdr3_aa: CASSSGGRSNQPQHF
cdr3_nt: TGTGCCAGCAGCTCCGGCGGGAGGAGCAATCAGCCCCAGCATTTT
cdr3_length: 15
d_call: -
j_call: TRBJ1-5
clone_size: -
v_call: TRBV28

cdr3_aa: CARSLGVGRGLWETQYF
cdr3_nt: TGTGCCAGAAGCCTGGGCGTCGGCAGGGGGCTGTGGGAGACCCAGTACTTC
cdr3_length: 17
d_call: TRBD1
j_call: TRBJ2-5
clone_size: once
v_call: TRBV5-3

cdr3_aa: CASSSLGGNQPQHF
cdr3_nt: TGTGCCAGCAGTTCTTTGGGGGGCAATCAGCCCCAGCATTTT
cdr3_length: 14
d_call: -
j_call: TRBJ1-5
clone_size: -
v_call: TRBV28

cdr3_aa: CASSLAGSLSTKSNEQFF
cdr3_nt: TGTGCCAGCAGCTTGGCGGGGAGTTTGAGTACTAAATCAAATGAGCAGTTCTTC
cdr3_length: 18
d_call: -
j_call: TRBJ2-1
clone_size: -
v_call: TRBV11-2

cdr3_aa: CASSETWGQQETQYF
cdr3_nt: TGTGCCAGCAGTGAAACTTGGGGACAGCAAGAGACCCAGTACTTC
cdr3_length: 15
d_call: TRBD1
j_call: TRBJ2-5
clone_size: -
v_call: TRBV6-1

cdr3_aa: CAWRLANYEAFF
cdr3_nt: TGTGCCTGGCGTCTGGCTAACTATGAAGCTTTCTTT
cdr3_length: 12
d_call: -
j_call: TRBJ1-1
clone_size: -
v_call: TRBV30

cdr3_aa: CASSLEGRLNEQFF
cdr3_nt: TGTGCCAGCAGCTTAGAAGGGCGTCTCAATGAGCAGTTCTTC
cdr3_length: 14
d_call: -
j_call: TRBJ2-1
clone_size: once
v_call: TRBV11-3

cdr3_aa: CASSSRYEQYF
cdr3_nt: TGTGCCAGCAGTTCACGATACGAGCAGTACTTC
cdr3_length: 11
d_call: -
j_call: TRBJ2-7
clone_size: -
v_call: TRBV12-3/TRBV12-4

cdr3_aa: CATSVPFSKEQFF
cdr3_nt: TGTGCCACCAGTGTCCCCTTTTCCAAGGAGCAGTTCTTC
cdr3_length: 13
d_call: -
j_call: TRBJ2-1
clone_size: -
v_call: TRBV24-1

cdr3_aa: CASSRRRSGLNEQFF
cdr3_nt: TGCGCCAGCAGCCGCCGAAGGAGCGGCCTCAATGAGCAGTTCTTC
cdr3_length: 15
d_call: -
j_call: TRBJ2-1
clone_size: -
v_call: TRBV4-1

cdr3_aa: CASSQVGTNYGYTF
cdr3_nt: TGTGCCAGCAGCCAAGTGGGTACCAACTATGGCTACACCTTC
cdr3_length: 14
d_call: -
j_call: TRBJ1-2
clone_size: -
v_call: TRBV4-2

cdr3_aa: CASSGPLKANYGYTF
cdr3_nt: TGTGCCAGCAGTGGGCCTCTGAAAGCTAACTATGGCTACACCTTC
cdr3_length: 15
d_call: -
j_call: TRBJ1-2
clone_size: -
v_call: TRBV25-1